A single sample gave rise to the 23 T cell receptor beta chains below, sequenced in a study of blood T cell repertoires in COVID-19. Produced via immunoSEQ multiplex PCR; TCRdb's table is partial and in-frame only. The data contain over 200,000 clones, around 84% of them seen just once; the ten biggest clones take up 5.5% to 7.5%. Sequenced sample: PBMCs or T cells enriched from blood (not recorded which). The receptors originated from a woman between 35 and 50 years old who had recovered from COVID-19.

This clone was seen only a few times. The CDR3 coding sequence is TGTGCCAGCAGCTTGGCCCAGGGCCGGAATGAAAAACTGTTTTTT. Translating gives CASSLAQGRNEKLFF. The rearrangement joins TRBV5-6 to TRBJ1-4; tentative D call: TRBD1 (5 bases). Trimming cost V 0 bases and J 5 bases, with 11 bases left between them. The CDR3 has 15 amino acids. Germline CDR1 SGHDT, CDR2 YYEEEE. The whole variable domain, remainder taken from reference TRBV5-6 and TRBJ1-4, is DAGVTQSPTHLIKTRGQQVTLRCSPKSGHDTVSWYQQALGQGPQFIFQYYEEEERQRGNFPDRFSGHQFPNYSSELNVNALLLGDSALYLCASSLAQGRNEKLFFGSGTQLSVL.

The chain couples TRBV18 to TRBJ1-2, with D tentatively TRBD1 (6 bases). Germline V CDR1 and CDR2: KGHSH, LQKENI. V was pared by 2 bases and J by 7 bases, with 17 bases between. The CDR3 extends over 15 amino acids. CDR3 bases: TGTGCCAGCTCACCAGGGACACCCCTTAGGGGTGGCTACACCTTC. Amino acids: CASSPGTPLRGGYTF. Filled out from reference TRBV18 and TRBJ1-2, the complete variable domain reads NAGVMQNPRHLVRRRGQEARLRCSPMKGHSHVYWYRQLPEEGLKFMVYLQKENIIDESGMPKERFSAEFPKEGPSILRIQQVVRGDSAAYFCASSPGTPLRGGYTFGSGTRLTVV.

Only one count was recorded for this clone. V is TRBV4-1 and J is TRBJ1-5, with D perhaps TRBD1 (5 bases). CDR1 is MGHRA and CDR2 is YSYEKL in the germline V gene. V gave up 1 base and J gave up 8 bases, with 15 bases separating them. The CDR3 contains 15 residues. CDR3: CASSQVTVGGEPQHF. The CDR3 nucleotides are TGCGCCAGCAGCCAAGTGACGGTTGGAGGGGAGCCCCAGCATTTT.

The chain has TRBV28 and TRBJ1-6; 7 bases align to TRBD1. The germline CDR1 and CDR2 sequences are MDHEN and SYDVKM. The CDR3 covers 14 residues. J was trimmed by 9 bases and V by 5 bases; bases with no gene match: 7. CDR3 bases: TGTGCCAGCAGTCTTAGGACAGGATTTTCACCCCTCCACTTT. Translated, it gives CASSLRTGFSPLHF.

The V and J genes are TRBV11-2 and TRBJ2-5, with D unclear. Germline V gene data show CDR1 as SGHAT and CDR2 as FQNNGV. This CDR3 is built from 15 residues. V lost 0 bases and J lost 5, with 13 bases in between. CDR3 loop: CASSLEGSRRETQYF. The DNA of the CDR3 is TGTGCCAGCAGCTTAGAGGGCAGCCGTCGGGAGACCCAGTACTTC.

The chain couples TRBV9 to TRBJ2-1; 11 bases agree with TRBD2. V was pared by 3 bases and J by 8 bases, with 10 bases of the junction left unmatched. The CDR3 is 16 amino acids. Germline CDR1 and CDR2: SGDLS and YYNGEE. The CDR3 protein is CASSDSGRAGVDEQFF. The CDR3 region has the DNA TGTGCCAGCAGCGATAGCGGGAGGGCCGGGGTCGATGAGCAGTTCTTC.

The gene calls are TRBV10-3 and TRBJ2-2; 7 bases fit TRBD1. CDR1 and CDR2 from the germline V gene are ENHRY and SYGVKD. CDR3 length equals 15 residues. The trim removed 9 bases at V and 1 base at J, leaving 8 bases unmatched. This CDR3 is CAIQGRTGNTGELFF. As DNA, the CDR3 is TGTGCCATTCAGGGACGGACAGGGAACACCGGGGAGCTGTTTTTT.

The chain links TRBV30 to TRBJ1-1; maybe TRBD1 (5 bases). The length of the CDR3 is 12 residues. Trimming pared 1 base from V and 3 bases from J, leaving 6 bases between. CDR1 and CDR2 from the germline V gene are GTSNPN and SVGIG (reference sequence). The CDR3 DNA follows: TGTGCCTGGAGTGCCAGGGACACTGAAGCTTTCTTT. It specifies CAWSARDTEAFF.

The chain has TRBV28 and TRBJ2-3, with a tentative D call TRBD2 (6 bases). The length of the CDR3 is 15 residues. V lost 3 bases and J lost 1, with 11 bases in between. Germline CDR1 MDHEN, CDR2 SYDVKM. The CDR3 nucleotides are TGTGCCAGCAGTTTTACGGGAGCTGGCACAGATACGCAGTATTTT. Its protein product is CASSFTGAGTDTQYF.

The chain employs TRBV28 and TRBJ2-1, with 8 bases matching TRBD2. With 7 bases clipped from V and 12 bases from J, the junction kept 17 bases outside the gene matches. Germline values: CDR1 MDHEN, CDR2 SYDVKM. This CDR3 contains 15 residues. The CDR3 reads CASTRIGRALQGQFF. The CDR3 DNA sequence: TGTGCCAGCACCCGGATCGGGAGGGCCCTCCAGGGGCAGTTCTTC.

The CDR3 DNA is TGCAGTGCTAGTTTTACAGGGGTCTTCTATGGCTACACCTTC. This translates into CSASFTGVFYGYTF. This sequence joins TRBV20-1 and TRBJ1-2; 7 nucleotides line up with TRBD1. CDR1 and CDR2 from the germline V gene are DFQATT and SNEGSKA (reference sequence). This CDR3 is 14 amino acids long. V lost 3 bases to trimming and J lost 4 bases; unmatched junction nucleotides: 8.

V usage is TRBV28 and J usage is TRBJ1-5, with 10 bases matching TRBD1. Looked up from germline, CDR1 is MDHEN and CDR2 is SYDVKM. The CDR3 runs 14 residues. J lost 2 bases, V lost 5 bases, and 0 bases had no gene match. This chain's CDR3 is CASSGTGGNQPQHF. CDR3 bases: TGTGCCAGCAGTGGGACAGGGGGCAATCAGCCCCAGCATTTT.

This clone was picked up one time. CDR3 DNA sequence: TGCGCCAGCAGCCAAGATATAGTAGCGGACCGCACAGATACGCAGTATTTT. Encoded protein: CASSQDIVADRTDTQYF. The chain has TRBV4-1 and TRBJ2-3, with D perhaps matching TRBD2 (6 bases). The CDR3 is 17 amino acids. CDR1 and CDR2 from the germline V gene are MGHRA and YSYEKL. V dropped 0 bases and J dropped 1 base, with 14 bases sitting between them.

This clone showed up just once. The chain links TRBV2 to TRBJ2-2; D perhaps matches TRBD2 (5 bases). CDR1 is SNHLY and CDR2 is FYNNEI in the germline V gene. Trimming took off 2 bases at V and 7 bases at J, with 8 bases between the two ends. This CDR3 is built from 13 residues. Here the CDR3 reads CASSEIRDGELFF. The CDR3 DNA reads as TGTGCCAGCAGTGAAATCCGGGACGGGGAGCTGTTTTTT.

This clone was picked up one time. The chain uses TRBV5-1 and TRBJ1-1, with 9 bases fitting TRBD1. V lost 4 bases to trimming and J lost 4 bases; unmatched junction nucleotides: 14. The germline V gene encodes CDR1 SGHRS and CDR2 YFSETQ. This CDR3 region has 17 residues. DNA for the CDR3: TGCGCCAGCAGCCCGCTGCTGGTGGACAGGGGTCGCACTGAAGCTTTCTTT. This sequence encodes CASSPLLVDRGRTEAFF. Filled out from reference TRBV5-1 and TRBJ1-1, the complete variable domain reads KAGVTQTPRYLIKTRGQQVTLSCSPISGHRSVSWYQQTPGQGLQFLFEYFSETQRNKGNFPGRFSGRQFSNSRSEMNVSTLELGDSALYLCASSPLLVDRGRTEAFFGQGTRLTVV.

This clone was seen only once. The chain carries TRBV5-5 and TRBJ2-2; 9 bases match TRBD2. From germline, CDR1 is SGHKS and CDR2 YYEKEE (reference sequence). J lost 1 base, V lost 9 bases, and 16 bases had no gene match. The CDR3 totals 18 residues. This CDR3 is CATRGVAGVSGNTGELFF. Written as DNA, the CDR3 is TGTGCCACCCGGGGGGTAGCGGGAGTTAGTGGGAACACCGGGGAGCTGTTTTTT.

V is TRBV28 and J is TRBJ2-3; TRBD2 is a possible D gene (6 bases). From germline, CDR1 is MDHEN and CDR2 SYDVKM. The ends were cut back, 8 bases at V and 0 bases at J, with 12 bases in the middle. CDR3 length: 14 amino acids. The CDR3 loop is CASHEEGSTDTQYF. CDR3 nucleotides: TGTGCCAGCCATGAGGAGGGTAGCACAGATACGCAGTATTTT.

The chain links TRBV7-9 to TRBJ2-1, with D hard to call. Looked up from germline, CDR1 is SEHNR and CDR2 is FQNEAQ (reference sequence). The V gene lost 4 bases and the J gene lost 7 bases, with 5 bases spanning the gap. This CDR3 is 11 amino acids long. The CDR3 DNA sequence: TGTGCCAGCAGCTCCATGAATGAGCAGTTCTTC. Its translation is CASSSMNEQFF. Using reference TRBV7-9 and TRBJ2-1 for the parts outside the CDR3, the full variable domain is DTGVSQNPRHKITKRGQNVTFRCDPISEHNRLYWYRQTLGQGPEFLTYFQNEAQLEKSRLLSDRFSAERPKGSFSTLEIQRTEQGDSAMYLCASSSMNEQFFGPGTRLTVL.

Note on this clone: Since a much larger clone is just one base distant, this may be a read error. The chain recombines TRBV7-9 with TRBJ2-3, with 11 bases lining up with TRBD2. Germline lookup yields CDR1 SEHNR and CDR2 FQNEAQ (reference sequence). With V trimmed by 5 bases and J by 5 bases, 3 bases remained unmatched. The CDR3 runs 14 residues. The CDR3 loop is CASSQGLAGDTQYF. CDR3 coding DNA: TGTGCCAGCAGCCAAGGACTAGCGGGAGATACGCAGTATTTT.

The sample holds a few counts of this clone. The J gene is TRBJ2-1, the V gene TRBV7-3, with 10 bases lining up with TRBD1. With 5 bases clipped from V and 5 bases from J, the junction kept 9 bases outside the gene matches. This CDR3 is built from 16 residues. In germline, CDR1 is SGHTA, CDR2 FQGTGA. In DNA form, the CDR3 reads TGTGCCAGCAGCCCCTCCGGGACAGGGGCGCACAATGAGCAGTTCTTC. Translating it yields CASSPSGTGAHNEQFF.

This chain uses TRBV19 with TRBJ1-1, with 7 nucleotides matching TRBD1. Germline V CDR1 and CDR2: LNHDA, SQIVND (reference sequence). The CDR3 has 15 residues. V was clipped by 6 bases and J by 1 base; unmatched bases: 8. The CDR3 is CASRGLGTANTEAFF. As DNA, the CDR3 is TGTGCCAGTAGGGGGCTGGGGACAGCGAACACTGAAGCTTTCTTT.

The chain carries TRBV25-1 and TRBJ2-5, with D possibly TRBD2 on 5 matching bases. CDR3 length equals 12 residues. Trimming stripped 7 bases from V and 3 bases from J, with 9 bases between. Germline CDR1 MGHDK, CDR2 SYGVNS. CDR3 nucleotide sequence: TGTGCCAGCAATCGGGGAAAAGAGACCCAGTACTTC. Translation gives CASNRGKETQYF.

This CDR3 reads CASSLVGGAVNSNYGYTF. The CDR3 nucleotides read TGTGCCAGCAGCTTAGTTGGGGGGGCGGTAAATTCTAACTATGGCTACACCTTC. The gene calls are TRBV7-2 and TRBJ1-2, with TRBD1 as a possible D gene (6 bases). This CDR3 spans 18 amino acids. Germline CDR1 SGHTA, CDR2 FQGNSA. Trimming removed 1 base from V and 0 bases from J, with 18 bases in between. Complete variable domain (other parts from reference TRBV7-2 and TRBJ1-2): GAGVSQSPSNKVTEKGKDVELRCDPISGHTALYWYRQSLGQGLEFLIYFQGNSAPDKSGLPSDRFSAERTGGSVSTLTIQRTQQEDSAVYLCASSLVGGAVNSNYGYTFGSGTRLTVV.